Listed here is a single T cell receptor (beta chain). Its cognate antigen has yet to be identified. Per-base qualities were not stored, and no clone one base away is much larger. These data are taken from a study of cytomegalovirus exposure and HLA in healthy donors (dated by TCRdb to 2017 to 2019). Some background on the complete study: In an earlier analysis of around 540 of the donors, 276 Gb of sequence data and 120 million or so unique TCR beta sequences from roughly 180 million T cells were reported. Approximately 300 gigabases of sequencing data and 78 million or so unique TCR sequences were included in an early release covering about 700 HLA-typed donors. The genetic ancestry cluster associated with self-reported Caucasian donors included about four fifths of the roughly 400 genotyped donors. The study aimed to test whether cataloging public T cell receptors could reveal signatures of past pathogen exposure. The study used immunosequencing to profile the T cell repertoires of approximately 690 subjects and linked those repertoires to cytomegalovirus serostatus. Besides the first cohort of roughly 640 subjects, a separate validation cohort made up of about 120 different subjects was used. High-throughput TCR immunosequencing, statistical association of individual TCRs with disease status, and machine learning were combined to predict cytomegalovirus infection status. In a later analysis, previously published TCR beta repertoires from 600 to 850 donors were re-analyzed and high-resolution HLA genotyping was added so that TCR occurrence patterns could be studied. Rather than drawing on any new phenotypic data, the later analysis identified candidate immune exposures from TCR beta sequences and the way those sequences occurred across donors. To decide whether each TCR beta V gene segment behaved as functional or pseudogenic, an earlier analysis of some 600 of the donors relied on high-throughput TCR beta sequencing. Alongside the repertoire data, information on donor age, sex, ethnicity and CMV serostatus was compiled. A later genetic analysis took genome-wide SNP genotypes for about 55% of the 666 donors and used that subset as a discovery cohort. Every discovery cohort repertoire had been produced on one sequencing platform. Class I and class II HLA loci were covered by the typing at four-digit resolution. The number of typed donors differed by locus: about 620-640 for A, B, C, DRB1 and DQB1; approximately 520 for DQA1; 606 for DPA1; and 400 to 480 for DPB1. Four or five DR-DQ haplotypes were handled as single units for association and clustering because linkage in the cohort was strong. Among some 410 genotyped donors of the cohort, an average of roughly 230,000 unique TCR beta nucleotide sequences was sequenced per donor, of which about 19% were non-productive. Points the paper makes about the study in general: A later analysis found that most CMV-associated TCR beta chains appeared HLA-restricted, with HLA associations seemingly driven largely by CMV exposure. Some IMGT-functional V segments, including TRBV6-2 and TRBV6-3, could not be distinguished by the 87-base-pair reads and were therefore excluded. In a later analysis, 15,000 to 20,000 TCR beta sequences were associated with specific HLA alleles at a false discovery rate of 0.05. CMV serostatus was the only immune exposure information available for the cohort. A later analysis found that HLA-associated TCR beta chains were more clonally expanded and had lower generation probabilities than equally common non-associated chains. An association between a missense DCLRE1C variant and V-gene and J-gene trimming of TCR beta chains was found in a later genetic analysis and replicated in an independent cohort. According to a later analysis, parvovirus B19, influenza, CMV and Epstein-Barr virus appeared linked to several top co-occurrence clusters. A group of highly shared sequence variants was considered likely to be a technical artifact of the sequencing pipeline. Three of the identified cytomegalovirus-associated TCR beta chains were confirmed in vitro to be specific for cytomegalovirus antigens. Linkage disequilibrium might explain the correlated functional status among segregating V segments, but an unknown experimental factor could not be excluded. The study gave a list of around 170 TCR beta chains associated with cytomegalovirus. Because some donors lacked HLA typing at each locus, the association tests relied only on the typed subset. A further reported finding was that TCR beta sequences accurately predicted the HLA-A and HLA-B alleles for most subjects in the first cohort. Most TCR sequences were observed very rarely across donors, whereas some public TCRs were present in many individuals. The authors suggested that the approach could potentially be generalized to other disease states and immunological phenotypes. This cohort had only TCR beta chains sequenced, and the lack of alpha or paired-chain data limited which features could be detected. A later analysis found that TCR association rates varied across HLA loci, with DRB1 alleles showing the most associated TCRs and HLA-C alleles the fewest. According to a later genetic analysis, donors in an Asian-associated ancestry cluster had fewer N-insertions in productive TCRs than the approximately 630-donor mean. Cytomegalovirus status was reported to be diagnosed by the classifier with high specificity and sensitivity in both the original and validation cohorts. In an earlier analysis of several hundred of the donors, most TCR beta V segments were observed in productive rearrangements about 90% or about 30% of the time, broadly matching IMGT annotations. Assigning TCR associations to individual alleles was difficult when HLA alleles, especially DR and DQ, strongly co-occurred. The earlier analysis of 587 of the donors excluded around 17 rarely observed V segments, including chromosome 9 orphons, because counts were too low. Roughly uniform sequencing depth across donors was assumed in presence/absence analyses, although this assumption may not hold.

Libraries were built with the immunoSEQ multiplex PCR assay. For the multiplex PCR, a mixture combining 60 forward primers for TCR Vbeta segments and 13 reverse primers for TCR Jbeta segments was used. Amplification of the CDR3 region of rearranged TCR beta genes was performed with a multiplex PCR assay on genomic DNA. The amplified TCR beta libraries were sequenced on the Illumina HiSeq System as 87-base-pair reads. The authors' pipeline ran thus. In a later analysis, tens of millions of unique TCR beta chains were counted across the approximately 640 repertoires, and roughly 11 million of these chains were shared by at least two donors. To remove PCR and sequencing errors, raw reads were error-corrected and collapsed into unique sequences using a nearest-neighbor algorithm that merged closely related sequences. Alignment of CDR3 sequences to IMGT reference sequences was used to assign V, D and J gene segments. For a sequence to be retained, at least a six-nucleotide match to both a V gene segment and a J gene segment was required. A rearrangement counted as productive if the CDR3 had no stop codons and remained in frame with V and J, and every other rearrangement counted as non-productive. Following IMGT convention, CDR3 was defined as the stretch from the second conserved V-encoded cysteine to the conserved J-encoded phenylalanine. In an earlier analysis of approximately 590 of the donors, sequences lacking an unambiguous match to a single V gene segment were excluded. An earlier analysis of approximately 590 of the donors classified V segments as functional when productive rearrangements were above 56.7% and as segregating when the standard deviation between donors was above 5%. A statistical classification framework was built to diagnose cytomegalovirus status from the catalog of TCR beta chain sequences. In a later analysis, TCR nucleotide sequences were compared against IMGT/GENE-DB human TR gene sequences so that V and J genes could be assigned. The TCRdist pipeline was used in a later analysis to assign CDR3 sequences and most-parsimonious VDJ recombination scenarios. A later analysis defined each TCR beta chain by its CDR3 amino acid sequence plus V-gene family, and excluded reads lacking a unique V-gene family. A later analysis removed 500 to 650 highly shared, low-generation-probability nucleotide sequences to deal with suspected cross-contamination and a sequencing artifact. For each public chain, a later analysis derived a clonal expansion index from normalized ranks of inferred template counts within each repertoire. Generation probabilities in a later analysis came from a VDJ recombination model fitted to out-of-frame rearrangements, and those results were checked against IGoR. A later analysis scored TCR-TCR, TCR-HLA and TCR-CMV co-occurrence with hypergeometric tests, applying a repertoire-size bias correction to TCR pairs. False discovery rates were estimated in a later analysis by permuting HLA or CMV assignments 20 times. In a later analysis, co-occurring TCRs were grouped using DBSCAN, with TCRdist sequence similarity added in when clustering inside HLA-allele-positive subsets. Repertoires with fewer than 30,000 or more than 120,000 public chains were left out of co-occurrence clustering, as were several repertoires with anomalous nucleotide sharing. TCRdb limited this immuneACCESS table to in-frame rearrangements with V and J called. A share of clones is missing; checked studies link under half to unresolved V genes, and the rest is unexplained. Clone size and the V and J calls come from that table; the DNA yielded D and trimming. In all, the sample holds some 190,000 clones, and 81% of those were seen once. The ten largest clones capture 1.5% to 2% of the sample.

Reading from cysteine to phenylalanine, the CDR3 counts 17 amino acids. Kept here is only the CDR3 DNA, which spans 51 bases and is read in frame from base 1. Germline trimming: 2 bases from V, 5 bases from J; junction bases outside gene matches: 4. CDR1 and CDR2 (LNHDA, SQIVND) derive from the germline V gene (reference sequence). In total, roughly 710 healthy bone marrow donors made up the cohort. At the time of sampling, all cohort members were nominally healthy, though unrecorded immune exposures were likely present. The donor tested CMV seronegative and was one of the 352 seronegative cohort members. Every donor gave a peripheral blood sample, and the peripheral blood mononuclear cells from that sample were used for TCR beta sequencing. Genomic DNA was extracted from the blood cell samples with the Qiagen DNeasy Blood Extraction Kit.

The rearrangement joined TRBV19 to TRBJ2-2; 14 middle bases align to TRBD2. The specimen was PBMCs. The sequence came from a man between 18 and 29 years old in good health and CMV-seronegative. For the CDR3, the sequence is CASSILGTSGSTGELFF. The bases are TGTGCCAGTAGTATACTAGGGACTAGCGGGAGTACCGGGGAGCTGTTTTTT.